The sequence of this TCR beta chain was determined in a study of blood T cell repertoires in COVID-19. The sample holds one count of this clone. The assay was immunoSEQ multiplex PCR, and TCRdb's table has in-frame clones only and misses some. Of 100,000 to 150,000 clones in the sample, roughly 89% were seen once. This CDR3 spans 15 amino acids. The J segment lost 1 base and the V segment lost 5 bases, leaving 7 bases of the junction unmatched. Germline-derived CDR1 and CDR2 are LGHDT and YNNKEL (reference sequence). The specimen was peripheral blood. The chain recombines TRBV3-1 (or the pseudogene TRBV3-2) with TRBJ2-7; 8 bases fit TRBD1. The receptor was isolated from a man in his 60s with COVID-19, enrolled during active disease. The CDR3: CASSYRQGRSYEQYF. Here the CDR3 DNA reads TGTGCCAGCAGCTACCGACAGGGGCGTTCCTACGAGCAGTACTTC.